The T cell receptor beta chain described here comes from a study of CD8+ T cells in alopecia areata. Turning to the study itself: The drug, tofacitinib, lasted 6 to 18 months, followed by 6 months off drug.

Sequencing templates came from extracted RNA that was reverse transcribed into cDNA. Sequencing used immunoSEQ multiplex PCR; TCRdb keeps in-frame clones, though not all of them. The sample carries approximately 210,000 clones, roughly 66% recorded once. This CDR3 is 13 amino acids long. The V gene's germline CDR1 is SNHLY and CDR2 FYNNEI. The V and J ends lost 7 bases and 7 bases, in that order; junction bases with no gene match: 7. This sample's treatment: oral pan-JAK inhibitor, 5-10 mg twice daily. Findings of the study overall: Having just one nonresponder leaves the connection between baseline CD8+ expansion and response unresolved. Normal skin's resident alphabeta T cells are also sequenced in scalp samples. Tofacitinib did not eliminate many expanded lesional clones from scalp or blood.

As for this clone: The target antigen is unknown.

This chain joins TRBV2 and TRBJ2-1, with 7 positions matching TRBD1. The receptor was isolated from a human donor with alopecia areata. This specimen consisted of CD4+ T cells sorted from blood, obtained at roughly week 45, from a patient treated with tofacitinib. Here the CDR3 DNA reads TGTGCCAGCATAAGGAGACAGGGTAATGAGCAGTTCTTC. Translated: CASIRRQGNEQFF.